The clone carrying this T cell receptor (beta chain) was detected only a few times. What it binds is unknown. The sample originates from a study of CD8 T cells in ankylosing spondylitis. Whole-study findings and limits: Characteristic of ankylosing spondylitis blood, it appeared, was a TCR beta motif comprising roughly eight highly homologous variants. Disease-linked clones reportedly concentrated significantly in matched ankylosing spondylitis synovial fluid. A number of the motif variants had already been described in reactive arthritis synovial fluid and blood.

As the method for making TCR beta libraries, quantitative 5'-RACE with molecular barcodes was used. TCRdb analysed the 5' RACE reads with MiXCR anew, one entry per CDR3 protein. The table records 290,000 or so distinct CDR3 sequences, under 25% of them present only once. In germline, CDR1 is SNHLY, CDR2 FYNNEI. The V gene lost 0 bases and the J gene lost 2 bases, with 13 bases spanning the gap. The CDR3 totals 16 residues. The clonotype originates from a female donor with ankylosing spondylitis or in good health (not recorded which). The material sequenced was blood, either unsorted or a sorted T cell fraction (not recorded which). The chain joins TRBV2 to TRBJ2-5; D is ambiguous. CDR3 DNA: TGTGCCAGCAGTGAAGCGCGGTACGGGTCTCAAGAGACCCAGTACTTC. It yields the protein CASSEARYGSQETQYF.